The T cell receptor (beta chain) under discussion was sequenced for a study of cytomegalovirus exposure and HLA in healthy donors (dated by TCRdb to between 2016 and 2019). About the investigation overall: According to an earlier analysis of 587 of the donors, about 179 million T cells yielded 95 million to 140 million unique TCR beta sequences and about 300 Gb of sequence data. An early release covering about 600 HLA-typed donors comprised about 300 gigabases of sequencing data and around 86 million unique TCR sequences. Of the approximately 400 genotyped donors, 75% to 85% were placed in the genetic ancestry cluster associated with self-reported Caucasian donors. The study aimed to test whether cataloging public T cell receptors could reveal signatures of past pathogen exposure. The study profiled the T cell repertoires of 500 to 800 subjects by immunosequencing and related them to cytomegalovirus serostatus. In addition to the first cohort of several hundred subjects, a separate validation cohort of 130 or so different subjects was used. High-throughput TCR immunosequencing, statistical association of individual TCRs with disease status, and machine learning were combined to predict cytomegalovirus infection status. A later analysis re-analyzed previously published TCR beta repertoires from about 600 donors and added high-resolution HLA genotyping to study TCR occurrence patterns. In the later analysis, no new phenotypic data were used to find candidate immune exposures; instead, reliance was placed on TCR beta sequences and their occurrence across donors. In an earlier analysis of 500 to 650 of the donors, high-throughput TCR beta sequencing was used to judge whether each TCR beta V gene segment behaved as functional or pseudogenic. Alongside the repertoire data, information on donor age, sex, ethnicity and CMV serostatus was compiled. A later genetic analysis took genome-wide SNP genotypes for about 55% of the roughly 670 donors and used that subset as a discovery cohort. All discovery cohort repertoires had been generated on a single sequencing platform. HLA typing covered class I and class II loci at four-digit resolution. The number of typed donors differed by locus: about 620-640 for A, B, C, DRB1 and DQB1; 500 to 550 for DQA1; around 580 for DPA1; and some 450 for DPB1. Roughly five DR-DQ haplotypes were handled as single units for association and clustering, since linkage in the cohort was strong. On average, around 240,000 unique TCR beta nucleotide sequences were sequenced per donor among a few hundred genotyped donors of the cohort, with 15% to 20% of those sequences being non-productive. Beyond this particular receptor, the publication reports: In this cohort, only TCR beta chains were sequenced, and detectable features were limited by the absence of alpha or paired-chain data. The study listed 150 to 200 TCR beta chains as associated with cytomegalovirus. Strong co-occurrence of HLA alleles, especially DR and DQ, made assigning TCR associations to individual alleles difficult. In a later analysis, TCR association rates were found to vary across HLA loci, with the most associated TCRs seen for DRB1 alleles and the fewest for HLA-C alleles. A later genetic analysis associated a missense DCLRE1C variant with V-gene and J-gene trimming of TCR beta chains, and an independent cohort replicated the association. A later analysis found that most CMV-associated TCR beta chains appeared HLA-restricted, with HLA associations seemingly driven largely by CMV exposure. Because some donors lacked HLA typing at each locus, the association tests relied only on the typed subset. Some IMGT-functional V segments, including TRBV6-2 and TRBV6-3, could not be told apart with the 87-base-pair reads, so those segments were excluded. Because counts were too low, fewer than 20 rarely observed V segments, including chromosome 9 orphons, were excluded from the earlier analysis of roughly 580 of the donors. Correlated functional status among segregating V segments might be attributable to linkage disequilibrium, but an unknown experimental factor could not be ruled out. A later analysis reported that several top co-occurrence clusters appeared linked to parvovirus B19, influenza, CMV and Epstein-Barr virus. While some public TCRs were present in many individuals, most TCR sequences turned up only very rarely across donors. The only immune exposure information available for the cohort was CMV serostatus. In a later analysis, HLA-associated TCR beta chains showed more clonal expansion and lower generation probabilities than non-associated chains that were equally common. Roughly uniform sequencing depth across donors was assumed in presence/absence analyses, although this assumption may not hold. In both the original and validation cohorts, the classifier was reported to diagnose cytomegalovirus status with high specificity and sensitivity. In an earlier analysis of approximately 600 of the donors, most TCR beta V segments were observed in productive rearrangements about 90% or about 30% of the time, broadly matching IMGT annotations. A further reported finding was that TCR beta sequences accurately predicted the HLA-A and HLA-B alleles for most subjects in the first cohort. In a later analysis, some 18,000 TCR beta sequences were associated with specific HLA alleles at a false discovery rate of 0.05. In vitro tests confirmed that three of the cytomegalovirus-associated TCR beta chains recognize cytomegalovirus antigens. A group of highly shared sequence variants was considered likely to be a technical artifact of the sequencing pipeline. According to the authors, the approach could potentially be generalized to other disease states and immunological phenotypes. Compared with the roughly 710-donor mean, donors in an Asian-associated ancestry cluster had fewer N-insertions in productive TCRs, according to a later genetic analysis.

Points on this clone: The specificity of this receptor is unknown. A junction boundary mismatches the germline segment, possibly from a read error.

The germline V gene (reference sequence) provides CDR1 SEHNR and CDR2 FQNEAQ. The CDR3 contains 16 residues, cysteine and phenylalanine counted. The only DNA kept is the CDR3, 48 bases in frame from the first base. The receptor library was made with the immunoSEQ multiplex PCR assay. For the multiplex PCR, a mixture combining 60 forward primers for TCR Vbeta segments and 13 reverse primers for TCR Jbeta segments was used. The CDR3 region of rearranged TCR beta genes was amplified from genomic DNA by a multiplex PCR assay. The Illumina HiSeq System was used to sequence the amplified TCR beta libraries as 87-base-pair reads. Processing in the source paper ran as follows. In a later analysis, roughly 80 million unique TCR beta chains were counted across the roughly 670 repertoires, and around 10 million of these chains were shared by at least two donors. Raw reads were error-corrected and collapsed into unique sequences with a nearest-neighbor algorithm that merged closely related sequences to remove PCR and sequencing errors. Alignment of CDR3 sequences to IMGT reference sequences was used to assign V, D and J gene segments. Each retained sequence needed at least a six-nucleotide match to both a V gene segment and a J gene segment. A rearrangement was called productive if the CDR3 had no stop codons and remained in frame with V and J, and every other rearrangement was called non-productive. CDR3 was defined according to IMGT convention as the region running from the second conserved V-encoded cysteine to the conserved J-encoded phenylalanine. The earlier analysis of 587 of the donors excluded sequences that lacked an unambiguous match to a single V gene segment. An earlier analysis of almost 600 of the donors classified V segments as functional when productive rearrangements were above 56.7% and as segregating when the standard deviation between donors was above 5%. To diagnose cytomegalovirus status from the catalog of TCR beta chain sequences, a statistical classification framework was built. A later analysis assigned V and J genes by comparing TCR nucleotide sequences with IMGT/GENE-DB human TR gene sequences. The TCRdist pipeline was used in a later analysis to assign CDR3 sequences and most-parsimonious VDJ recombination scenarios. In a later analysis, each TCR beta chain was defined by its CDR3 amino acid sequence together with its V-gene family, and reads without a unique V-gene family were excluded. As a way to deal with suspected cross-contamination and a sequencing artifact, a later analysis dropped approximately 570 nucleotide sequences that were highly shared and had low generation probability. In a later analysis, a clonal expansion index was calculated for each public chain from normalized within-repertoire ranks of inferred template counts. In a later analysis, generation probabilities were computed with a VDJ recombination model fitted to out-of-frame rearrangements, and the resulting probabilities were checked against IGoR. Hypergeometric tests were used in a later analysis to score TCR-TCR, TCR-HLA and TCR-CMV co-occurrence, with a repertoire-size bias correction applied to the TCR pairs. False discovery rates were estimated in a later analysis by permuting HLA or CMV assignments 20 times. A later analysis grouped co-occurring TCRs with DBSCAN, adding TCRdist sequence similarity when clustering within HLA-allele-positive subsets. For co-occurrence clustering, repertoires with fewer than 30,000 or more than 120,000 public chains were excluded, along with five repertoires with anomalous nucleotide sharing. Sourced from immuneACCESS, this table was stored by TCRdb with only in-frame sequences that have V and J called. A share of the clones is absent; for the studies checked, an unresolved V gene accounts for under half, and the remainder has no known explanation. V, J and clone size are taken as reported in that table, and D and trimming were inferred from the DNA itself. For this sample there are 120,000 or so clones; approximately 78% appear just once. Of the sample, roughly 6% falls within the top ten clones.

The cohort was made up of 500 to 800 healthy bone marrow donors. All cohort members were sampled while nominally healthy, although unrecorded immune exposures were likely present. The donor tested CMV seronegative and was one of the 352 seronegative cohort members. Every donor gave a peripheral blood sample, and the peripheral blood mononuclear cells from that sample were used for TCR beta sequencing. Genomic DNA was extracted from the blood cell samples with the Qiagen DNeasy Blood Extraction Kit. This TCR was sampled from a woman aged 35 to 49 in good health and CMV-seronegative. The sequenced sample consisted of PBMCs. This chain is built from TRBV7-9 and TRBJ2-3, and the D gene may be TRBD2, 6 bases matching. DNA sequence: TGTTCCAGCAGCTTAGGGGAGGCCGGGAGTAGAGATACGCAGTATTTT. It translates to CSSSLGEAGSRDTQYF.